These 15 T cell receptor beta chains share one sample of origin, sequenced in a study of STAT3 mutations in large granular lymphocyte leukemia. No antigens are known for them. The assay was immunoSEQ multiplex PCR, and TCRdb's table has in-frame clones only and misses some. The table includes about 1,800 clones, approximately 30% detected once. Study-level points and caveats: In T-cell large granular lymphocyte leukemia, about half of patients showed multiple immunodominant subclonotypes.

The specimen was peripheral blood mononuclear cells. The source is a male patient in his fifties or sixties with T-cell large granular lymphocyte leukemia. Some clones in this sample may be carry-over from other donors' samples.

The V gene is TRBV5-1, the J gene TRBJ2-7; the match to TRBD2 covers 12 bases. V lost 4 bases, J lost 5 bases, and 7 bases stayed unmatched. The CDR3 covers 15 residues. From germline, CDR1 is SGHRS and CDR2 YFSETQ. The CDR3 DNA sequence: TGCGCCAGCAGCACCCTAGCGGGAGGGCTTAACGAGCAGTACTTC. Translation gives CASSTLAGGLNEQYF. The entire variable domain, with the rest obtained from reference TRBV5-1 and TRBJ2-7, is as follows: KAGVTQTPRYLIKTRGQQVTLSCSPISGHRSVSWYQQTPGQGLQFLFEYFSETQRNKGNFPGRFSGRQFSNSRSEMNVSTLELGDSALYLCASSTLAGGLNEQYFGPGTRLTVT.

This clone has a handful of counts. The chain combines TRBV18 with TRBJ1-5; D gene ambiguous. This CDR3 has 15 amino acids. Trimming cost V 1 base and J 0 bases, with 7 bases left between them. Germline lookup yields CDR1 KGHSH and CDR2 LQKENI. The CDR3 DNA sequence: TGTGCCAGCTCACCACAGGCAGCTAGCAATCAGCCCCAGCATTTT. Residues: CASSPQAASNQPQHF.

Here the CDR3 DNA reads TGTGCTAGTGGGGGCAGGGGCATGGATACGCAGTATTTT. Protein product: CASGGRGMDTQYF. The genes are TRBV12-5 and TRBJ2-3; possible D gene TRBD1, 6 bases. Trimming cost V 6 bases and J 6 bases, with 13 bases left between them. Germline CDR1 and CDR2: LGHNT and FRNRAP. This CDR3 has 13 residues.

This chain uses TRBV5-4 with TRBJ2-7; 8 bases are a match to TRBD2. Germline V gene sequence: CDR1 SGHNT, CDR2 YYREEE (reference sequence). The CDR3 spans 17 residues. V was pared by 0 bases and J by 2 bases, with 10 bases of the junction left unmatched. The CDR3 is CASSLAGVAGKTYEQYF. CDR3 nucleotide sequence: TGTGCCAGCAGCTTGGCCGGCGTAGCGGGGAAAACCTACGAGCAGTACTTC.

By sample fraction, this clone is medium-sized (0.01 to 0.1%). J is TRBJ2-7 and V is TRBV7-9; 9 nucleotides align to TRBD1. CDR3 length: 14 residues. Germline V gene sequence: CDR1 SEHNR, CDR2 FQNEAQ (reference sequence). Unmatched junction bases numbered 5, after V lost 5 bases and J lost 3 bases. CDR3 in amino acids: CASSGPGQGYEQYF. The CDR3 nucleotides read TGTGCCAGCAGCGGCCCGGGACAGGGCTACGAGCAGTACTTC.

The CDR3 sequence is CAWGTAYEQYF. DNA of the CDR3: TGTGCCTGGGGTACAGCTTACGAGCAGTACTTC. The chain uses TRBV30 and TRBJ2-7; D not resolved. Germline CDR1 GTSNPN, CDR2 SVGIG (reference sequence). Trimming cost V 5 bases and J 4 bases, with 9 bases left between them. The length of the CDR3 is 11 residues.

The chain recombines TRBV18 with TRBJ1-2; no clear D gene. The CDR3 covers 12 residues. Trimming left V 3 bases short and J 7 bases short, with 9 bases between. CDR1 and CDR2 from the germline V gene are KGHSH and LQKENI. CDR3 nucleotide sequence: TGTGCCAGCTCACCCGGAGGGAGTGGCTACACCTTC. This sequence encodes CASSPGGSGYTF.

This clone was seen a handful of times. CDR3 in amino acids: CSADIIYGYTF. CDR3 coding DNA: TGCAGTGCCGACATTATCTATGGCTACACCTTC. The chain couples TRBV20-1 to TRBJ1-2; no clear D gene. Trimming shortened V by 6 bases and J by 4 bases, and 9 bases separated the two germline ends. The CDR3 totals 11 residues. In germline, CDR1 is DFQATT, CDR2 SNEGSKA (reference sequence).

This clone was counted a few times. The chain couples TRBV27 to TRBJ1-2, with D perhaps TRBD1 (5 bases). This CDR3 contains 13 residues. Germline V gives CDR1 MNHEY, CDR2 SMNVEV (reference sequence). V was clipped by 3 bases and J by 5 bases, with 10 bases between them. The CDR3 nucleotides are TGTGCCAGCAGTTTGCGGGGCGGGTATGGCTACACCTTC. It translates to CASSLRGGYGYTF.

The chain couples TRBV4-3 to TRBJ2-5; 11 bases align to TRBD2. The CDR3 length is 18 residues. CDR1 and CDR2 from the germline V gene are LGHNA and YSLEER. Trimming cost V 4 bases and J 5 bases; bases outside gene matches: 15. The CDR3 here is CASSRIKIAGGPGETQYF. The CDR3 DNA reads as TGCGCCAGCAGCCGAATCAAAATAGCGGGAGGGCCGGGGGAGACCCAGTACTTC.

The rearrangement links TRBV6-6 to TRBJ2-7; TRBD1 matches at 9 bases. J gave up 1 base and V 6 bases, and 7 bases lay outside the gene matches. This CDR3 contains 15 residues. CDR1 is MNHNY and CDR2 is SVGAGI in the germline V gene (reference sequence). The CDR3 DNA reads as TGTGCCAGCAGGCGTTCCGGGACAGGGTCCTACGAGCAGTACTTC. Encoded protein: CASRRSGTGSYEQYF.

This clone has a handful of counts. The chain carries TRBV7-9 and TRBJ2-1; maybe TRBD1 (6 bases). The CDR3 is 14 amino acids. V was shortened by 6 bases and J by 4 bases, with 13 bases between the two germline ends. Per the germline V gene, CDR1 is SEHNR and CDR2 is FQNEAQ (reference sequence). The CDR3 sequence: CASSSRDIYNEQFF. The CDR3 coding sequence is TGTGCCAGCAGTTCCCGGGACATTTACAATGAGCAGTTCTTC. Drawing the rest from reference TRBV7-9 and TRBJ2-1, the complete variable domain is DTGVSQNPRHKITKRGQNVTFRCDPISEHNRLYWYRQTLGQGPEFLTYFQNEAQLEKSRLLSDRFSAERPKGSFSTLEIQRTEQGDSAMYLCASSSRDIYNEQFFGPGTRLTVL.

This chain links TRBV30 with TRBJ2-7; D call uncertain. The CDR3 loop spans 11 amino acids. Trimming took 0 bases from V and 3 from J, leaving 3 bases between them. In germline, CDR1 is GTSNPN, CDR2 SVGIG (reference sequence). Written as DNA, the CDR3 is TGTGCCTGGAGTGTTAACTACGAGCAGTACTTC. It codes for CAWSVNYEQYF.

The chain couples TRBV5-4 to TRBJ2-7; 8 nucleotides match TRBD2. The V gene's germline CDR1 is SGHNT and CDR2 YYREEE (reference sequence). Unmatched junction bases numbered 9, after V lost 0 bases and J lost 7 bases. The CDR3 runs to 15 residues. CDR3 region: CASSLESGGLGEQYF. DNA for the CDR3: TGTGCCAGCAGCTTGGAGAGCGGGGGTCTTGGAGAGCAGTACTTC.

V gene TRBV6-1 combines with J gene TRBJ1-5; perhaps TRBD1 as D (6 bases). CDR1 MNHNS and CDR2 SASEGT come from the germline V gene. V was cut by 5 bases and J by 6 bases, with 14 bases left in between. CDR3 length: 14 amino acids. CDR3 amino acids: CASSIDRSSQPQHF. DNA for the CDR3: TGTGCCAGCAGTATAGACAGGTCGAGTCAGCCCCAGCATTTT.